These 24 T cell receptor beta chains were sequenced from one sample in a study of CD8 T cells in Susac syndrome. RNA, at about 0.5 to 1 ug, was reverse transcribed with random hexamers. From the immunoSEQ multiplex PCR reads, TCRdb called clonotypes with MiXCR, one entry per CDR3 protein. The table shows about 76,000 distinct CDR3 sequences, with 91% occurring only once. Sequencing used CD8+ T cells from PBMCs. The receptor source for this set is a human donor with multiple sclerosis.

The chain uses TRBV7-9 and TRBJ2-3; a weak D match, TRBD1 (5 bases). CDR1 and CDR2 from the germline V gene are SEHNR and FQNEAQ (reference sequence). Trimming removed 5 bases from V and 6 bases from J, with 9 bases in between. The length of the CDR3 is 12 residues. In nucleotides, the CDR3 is TGTGCCAGCAGCCCCAGGGTGGATACGCAGTATTTT. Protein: CASSPRVDTQYF. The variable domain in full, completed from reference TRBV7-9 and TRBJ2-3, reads DTGVSQNPRHKITKRGQNVTFRCDPISEHNRLYWYRQTLGQGPEFLTYFQNEAQLEKSRLLSDRFSAERPKGSFSTLEIQRTEQGDSAMYLCASSPRVDTQYFGPGTRLTVL.

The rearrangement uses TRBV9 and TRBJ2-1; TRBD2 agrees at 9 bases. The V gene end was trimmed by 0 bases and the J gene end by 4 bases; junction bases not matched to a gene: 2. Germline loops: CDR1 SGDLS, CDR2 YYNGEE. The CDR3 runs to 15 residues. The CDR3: CASSVASGEYNEQFF. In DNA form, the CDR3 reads TGTGCCAGCAGCGTAGCTAGCGGGGAATACAATGAGCAGTTCTTC.

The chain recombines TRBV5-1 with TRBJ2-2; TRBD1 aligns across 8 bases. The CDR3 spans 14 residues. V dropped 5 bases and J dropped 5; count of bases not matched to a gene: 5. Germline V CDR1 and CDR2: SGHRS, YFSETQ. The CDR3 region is CASRKTGGTGELFF. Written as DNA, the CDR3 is TGCGCCAGCAGAAAAACAGGGGGTACCGGGGAGCTGTTTTTT.

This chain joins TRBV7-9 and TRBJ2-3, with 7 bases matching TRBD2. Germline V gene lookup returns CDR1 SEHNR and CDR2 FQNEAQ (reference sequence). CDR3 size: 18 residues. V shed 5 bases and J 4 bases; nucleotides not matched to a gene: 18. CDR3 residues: CASSLGAGSHIFADTQYF. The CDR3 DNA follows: TGTGCCAGCAGCCTCGGAGCGGGGTCCCACATATTCGCAGATACGCAGTATTTT.

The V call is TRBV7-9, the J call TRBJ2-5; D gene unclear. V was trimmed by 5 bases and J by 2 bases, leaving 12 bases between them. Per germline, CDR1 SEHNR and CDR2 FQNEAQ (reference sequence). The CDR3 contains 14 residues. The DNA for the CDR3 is TGTGCCAGCAGCCTGGGTGGAGTTCAAGAGACCCAGTACTTC. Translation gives CASSLGGVQETQYF. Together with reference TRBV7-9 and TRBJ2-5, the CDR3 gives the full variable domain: DTGVSQNPRHKITKRGQNVTFRCDPISEHNRLYWYRQTLGQGPEFLTYFQNEAQLEKSRLLSDRFSAERPKGSFSTLEIQRTEQGDSAMYLCASSLGGVQETQYFGPGTRLLVL.

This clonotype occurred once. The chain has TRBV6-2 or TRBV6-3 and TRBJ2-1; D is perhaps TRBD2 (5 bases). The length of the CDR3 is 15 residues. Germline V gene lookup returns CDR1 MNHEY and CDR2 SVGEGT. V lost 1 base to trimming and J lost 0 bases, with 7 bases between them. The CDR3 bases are TGTGCCAGCAGTTACTTGGGAGACTCCTACAATGAGCAGTTCTTC. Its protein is CASSYLGDSYNEQFF.

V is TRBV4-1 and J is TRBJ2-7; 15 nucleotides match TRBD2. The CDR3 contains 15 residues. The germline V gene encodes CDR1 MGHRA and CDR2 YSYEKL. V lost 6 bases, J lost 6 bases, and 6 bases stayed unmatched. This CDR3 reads CASSQRTSGRGEQYF. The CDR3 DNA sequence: TGCGCCAGCAGTCAACGGACTAGCGGGAGGGGCGAGCAGTACTTC.

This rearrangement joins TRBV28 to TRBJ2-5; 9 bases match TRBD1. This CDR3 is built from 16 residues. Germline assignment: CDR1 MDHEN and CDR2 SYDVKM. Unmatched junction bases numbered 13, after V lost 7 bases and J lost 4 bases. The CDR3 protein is CASNKPGQGFLETQYF. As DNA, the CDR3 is TGTGCCAGCAACAAACCGGGACAGGGATTTTTAGAGACCCAGTACTTC.

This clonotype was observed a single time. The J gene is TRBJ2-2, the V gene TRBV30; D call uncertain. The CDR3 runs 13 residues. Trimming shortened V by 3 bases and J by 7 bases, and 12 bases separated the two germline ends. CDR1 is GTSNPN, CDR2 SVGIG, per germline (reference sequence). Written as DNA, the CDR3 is TGTGCCTGGAGCCTGAACTGGGTCGGGGAGCTGTTTTTT. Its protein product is CAWSLNWVGELFF.

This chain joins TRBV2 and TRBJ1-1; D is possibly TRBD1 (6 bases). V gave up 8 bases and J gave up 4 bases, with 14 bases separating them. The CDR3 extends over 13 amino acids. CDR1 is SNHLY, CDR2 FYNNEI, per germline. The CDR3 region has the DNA TGTGCCAGCCAAATAGGACAGTTCACTGAAGCTTTCTTT. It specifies CASQIGQFTEAFF.

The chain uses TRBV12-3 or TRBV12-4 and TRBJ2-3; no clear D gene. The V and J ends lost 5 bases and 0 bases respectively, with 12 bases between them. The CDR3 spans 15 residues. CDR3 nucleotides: TGTGCCAGCAGTACCTTGGGCTCTAGCACAGATACGCAGTATTTT. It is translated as CASSTLGSSTDTQYF.

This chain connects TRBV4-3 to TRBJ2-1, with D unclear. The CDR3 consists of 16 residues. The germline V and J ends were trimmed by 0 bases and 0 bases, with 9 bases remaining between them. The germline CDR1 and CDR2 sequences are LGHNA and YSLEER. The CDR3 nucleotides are TGCGCCAGCAGCCAAGAAAGGTGGGGCTCCTACAATGAGCAGTTCTTC. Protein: CASSQERWGSYNEQFF.

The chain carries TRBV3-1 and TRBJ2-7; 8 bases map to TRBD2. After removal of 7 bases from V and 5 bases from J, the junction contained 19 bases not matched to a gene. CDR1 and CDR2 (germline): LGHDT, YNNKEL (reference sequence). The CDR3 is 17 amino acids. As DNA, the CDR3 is TGTGCCAGCACCCCCTTGGGGTCGCGGGGGGCCTTGGACGAGCAGTACTTC. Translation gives CASTPLGSRGALDEQYF.

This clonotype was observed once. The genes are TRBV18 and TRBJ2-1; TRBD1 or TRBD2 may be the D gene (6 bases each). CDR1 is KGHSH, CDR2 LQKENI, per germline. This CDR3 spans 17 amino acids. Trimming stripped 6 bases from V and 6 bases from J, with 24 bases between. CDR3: CASSLVSGASTFNEQFF. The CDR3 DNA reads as TGTGCCAGCTCCTTAGTCTCGGGGGCTTCCACCTTCAATGAGCAGTTCTTC.

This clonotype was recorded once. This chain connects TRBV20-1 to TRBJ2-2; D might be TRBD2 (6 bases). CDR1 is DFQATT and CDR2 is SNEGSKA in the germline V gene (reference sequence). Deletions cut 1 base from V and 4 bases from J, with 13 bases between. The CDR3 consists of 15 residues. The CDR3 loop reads CSARVVTGATGELFF. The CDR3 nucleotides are TGCAGTGCTAGAGTGGTGACGGGAGCCACCGGGGAGCTGTTTTTT.

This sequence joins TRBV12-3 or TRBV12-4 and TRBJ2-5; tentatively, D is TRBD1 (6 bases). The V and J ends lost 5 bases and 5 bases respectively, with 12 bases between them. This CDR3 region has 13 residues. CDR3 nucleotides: TGTGCCAGCAGTCCCGGGACACGGGAGACCCAGTACTTC. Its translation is CASSPGTRETQYF.

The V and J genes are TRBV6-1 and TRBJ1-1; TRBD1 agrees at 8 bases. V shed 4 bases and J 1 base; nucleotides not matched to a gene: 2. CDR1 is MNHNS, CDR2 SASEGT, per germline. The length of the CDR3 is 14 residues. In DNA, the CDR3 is TGTGCCAGCAGTGCGGACAGGGCGAACACTGAAGCTTTCTTT. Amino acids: CASSADRANTEAFF.

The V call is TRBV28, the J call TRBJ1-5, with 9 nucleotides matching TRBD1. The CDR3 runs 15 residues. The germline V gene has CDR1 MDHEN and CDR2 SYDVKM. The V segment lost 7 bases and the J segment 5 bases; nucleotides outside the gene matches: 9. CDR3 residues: CASTSGQGPDQPQHF. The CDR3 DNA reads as TGTGCCAGCACCTCGGGACAGGGCCCCGATCAGCCCCAGCATTTT.

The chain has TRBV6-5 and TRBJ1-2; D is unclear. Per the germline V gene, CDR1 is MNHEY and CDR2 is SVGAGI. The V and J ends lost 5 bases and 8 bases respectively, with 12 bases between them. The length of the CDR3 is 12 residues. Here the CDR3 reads CASSHGGFGYTF. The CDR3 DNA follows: TGTGCCAGCAGTCACGGTGGGTTCGGCTACACCTTC.

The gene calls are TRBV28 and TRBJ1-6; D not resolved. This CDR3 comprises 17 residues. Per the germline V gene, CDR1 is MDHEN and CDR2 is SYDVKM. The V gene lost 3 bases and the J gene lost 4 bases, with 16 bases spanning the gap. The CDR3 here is CASSFGQLSLYNSPLHF. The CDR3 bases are TGTGCCAGCAGTTTCGGGCAGTTAAGTCTGTATAATTCACCCCTCCACTTT.

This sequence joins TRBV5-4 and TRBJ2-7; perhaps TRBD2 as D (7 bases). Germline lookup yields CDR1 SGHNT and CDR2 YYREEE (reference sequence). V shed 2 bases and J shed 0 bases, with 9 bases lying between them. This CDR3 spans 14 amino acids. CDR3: CASSFRGASYEQYF. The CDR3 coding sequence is TGTGCCAGCAGCTTTCGGGGGGCCTCCTACGAGCAGTACTTC.

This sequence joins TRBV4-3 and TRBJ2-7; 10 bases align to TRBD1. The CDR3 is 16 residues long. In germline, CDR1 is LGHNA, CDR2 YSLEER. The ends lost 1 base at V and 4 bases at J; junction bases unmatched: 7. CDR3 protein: CASSQGDRGSLYEQYF. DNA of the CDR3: TGCGCCAGCAGCCAAGGGGACAGGGGAAGCCTATACGAGCAGTACTTC.

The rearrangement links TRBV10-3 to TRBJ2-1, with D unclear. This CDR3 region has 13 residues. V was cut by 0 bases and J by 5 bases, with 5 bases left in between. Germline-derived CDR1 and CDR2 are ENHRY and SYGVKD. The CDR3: CAISESQNNEQFF. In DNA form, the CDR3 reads TGTGCCATCAGTGAGTCCCAGAACAATGAGCAGTTCTTC.

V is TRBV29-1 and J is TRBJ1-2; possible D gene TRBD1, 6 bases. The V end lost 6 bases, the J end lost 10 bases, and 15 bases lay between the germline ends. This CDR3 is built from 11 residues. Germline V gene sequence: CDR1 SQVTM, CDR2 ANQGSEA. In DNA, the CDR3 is TGCAGCGTCAAAACAGGGTTCAACTACACCTTC. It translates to CSVKTGFNYTF.